These 20 T cell receptor beta chains were sequenced from one sample in a study of Graves' ophthalmopathy and Graves' hyperthyroidism. The authors amplified TCR beta CDR3 regions from RNA transcripts. An initial RT-PCR round employing HTBI primers preceded a second-round multiplex PCR. From the multiplex PCR reads, TCRdb called clonotypes with MiXCR, one entry per CDR3 protein. The profile covers under 800,000 distinct CDR3 sequences, with 20% to 25% appearing a single time and more than 5.5% taken by the ten largest. The sample was peripheral blood. These receptors were taken from a woman between 18 and 29 years old with stable Graves' hyperthyroidism. Some clones in this sample may be carry-over from other donors' samples.

This clonotype was picked up a small number of times. V usage is TRBV13 and J usage is TRBJ2-2; the match to TRBD2 covers 9 bases. This CDR3 is built from 17 residues. The V and J ends lost 0 bases and 5 bases, in that order; junction bases with no gene match: 7. From germline, CDR1 is PRHDT and CDR2 FYEKMQ (reference sequence). The CDR3 DNA sequence: TGTGCCAGCAGCTTAGGCCCCCTAGCGGGGAGGACCGGGGAGCTGTTTTTT. It encodes CASSLGPLAGRTGELFF. The whole variable domain, remainder taken from reference TRBV13 and TRBJ2-2, is AAGVIQSPRHLIKEKRETATLKCYPIPRHDTVYWYQQGPGQDPQFLISFYEKMQSDKGSIPDRFSAQQFSDYHSELNMSSLELGDSALYFCASSLGPLAGRTGELFFGEGSRLTVL.

The chain links TRBV6-5 to TRBJ1-1; perhaps TRBD1 as D (5 bases). Between the trimmed V and J ends, which lost 2 bases and 4 bases, there was a span of 14 bases. Germline-derived CDR1 and CDR2 are MNHEY and SVGAGI. The length of the CDR3 is 15 residues. CDR3 sequence: CASSYKRDSGTEAFF. In DNA form, the CDR3 reads TGTGCCAGCAGTTACAAAAGGGACTCCGGCACTGAAGCTTTCTTT.

This clonotype has a handful of counts. This chain joins TRBV7-3 and TRBJ1-6; D gene unclear. Trimming cost V 5 bases and J 10 bases, with 12 bases left between them. The CDR3 is 13 amino acids. Germline lookup yields CDR1 SGHTA and CDR2 FQGTGA. The CDR3 sequence is CASSPDTRSPLHF. The CDR3 DNA follows: TGTGCCAGCAGCCCCGACACAAGGTCACCCCTCCACTTT.

The chain carries TRBV6-2 or TRBV6-3 and TRBJ2-5; either TRBD1 or TRBD2 may fit D (5 bases each). The ends were cut back, 7 bases at V and 5 bases at J, with 17 bases in the middle. The CDR3 has 14 amino acids. In germline, CDR1 is MNHEY, CDR2 SVGEGT. The DNA of the CDR3 is TGTGCCAGCACCGACCGGGCTGAGGGGGAGACCCAGTACTTC. Its translation: CASTDRAEGETQYF.

The V gene is TRBV2, the J gene TRBJ2-7; maybe TRBD2 (6 bases). The V end was cut by 8 bases, the J end by 4 bases, with 9 bases between. CDR1 and CDR2 from the germline V gene are SNHLY and FYNNEI. The CDR3 sequence is 11 residues long. CDR3 sequence (DNA): TGTGCCAGCGAAGGGAGGTACGAGCAGTACTTC. It is translated as CASEGRYEQYF. The variable domain in full, completed from reference TRBV2 and TRBJ2-7, reads EPEVTQTPSHQVTQMGQEVILRCVPISNHLYFYWYRQILGQKVEFLVSFYNNEISEKSEIFDDQFSVERPDGSNFTLKIRSTKLEDSAMYFCASEGRYEQYFGPGTRLTVT.

The rearrangement joins TRBV4-1 to TRBJ1-5; possibly TRBD1 for D (5 bases). V lost 4 bases and J lost 8, with 15 bases in between. The CDR3 loop spans 14 amino acids. Looked up from germline, CDR1 is MGHRA and CDR2 is YSYEKL. The CDR3 loop is CASSLGRAGEPQHF. CDR3 nucleotides: TGCGCCAGCAGCCTGGGCAGGGCCGGGGAGCCCCAGCATTTT.

In its sample, this clonotype was seen a few times. The chain recombines TRBV20-1 with TRBJ2-4, with 7 nucleotides matching TRBD1. V gave up 6 bases and J gave up 5 bases; unmatched junction bases: 7. Germline loops: CDR1 DFQATT, CDR2 SNEGSKA (reference sequence). The CDR3 sequence is 13 residues long. The CDR3 sequence is CSAPGQSENIQYF. The CDR3 coding sequence is TGCAGTGCCCCGGGACAGAGCGAAAACATTCAGTACTTC.

Many counts were recorded for this clonotype. The chain employs TRBV29-1 and TRBJ2-5; D is possibly TRBD2 (6 bases). The CDR3 length is 13 residues. Germline V gene data show CDR1 as SQVTM and CDR2 as ANQGSEA. Between the trimmed V and J ends, which lost 4 bases and 3 bases, there was a span of 12 bases. CDR3 sequence reads: CSVVPRGEETQYF. For the CDR3, the DNA is TGCAGCGTTGTCCCGCGCGGGGAAGAGACCCAGTACTTC.

The gene calls are TRBV10-3 and TRBJ2-2, with 7 bases identical to TRBD2. The trim removed 6 bases at V and 6 bases at J, leaving 13 bases unmatched. CDR1 is ENHRY, CDR2 SYGVKD, per germline. CDR3 size: 16 residues. The CDR3 DNA sequence: TGTGCCATCAGCGATACCGGGACTAACCCACCCGGGGAGCTGTTTTTT. This codes for CAISDTGTNPPGELFF.

This clonotype showed up many times. V usage is TRBV28 and J usage is TRBJ2-7; D possibly corresponds to TRBD2 (6 bases). The V end was cut by 1 base, the J end by 10 bases, with 17 bases between. Germline loops: CDR1 MDHEN, CDR2 SYDVKM. CDR3 length: 14 residues. The CDR3 DNA reads TGTGCCAGCAGTTTATACCCCCAATCGGGAGCTCAGTACTTC. The encoded protein is CASSLYPQSGAQYF.

In this sample, this clonotype turned up many times. The J gene is TRBJ1-2, the V gene TRBV7-2, with a possible D match to TRBD1 (5 bases). V was trimmed by 5 bases and J by 3 bases, leaving 13 bases between them. The CDR3 is 14 amino acids. Looked up from germline, CDR1 is SGHTA and CDR2 is FQGNSA. This CDR3 is CASSPVGDYYGYTF. The CDR3 DNA reads TGTGCCAGCAGCCCCGTGGGGGATTACTATGGCTACACCTTC. The complete variable domain, with remaining parts taken from reference TRBV7-2 and TRBJ1-2, reads GAGVSQSPSNKVTEKGKDVELRCDPISGHTALYWYRQSLGQGLEFLIYFQGNSAPDKSGLPSDRFSAERTGGSVSTLTIQRTQQEDSAVYLCASSPVGDYYGYTFGSGTRLTVV.

This clonotype has a count of ten or more. The CDR3 loop is CASSEEKGDNSPLHF. The CDR3 DNA sequence: TGTGCCAGCAGTGAGGAGAAGGGGGATAATTCACCCCTCCACTTT. The chain carries TRBV2 and TRBJ1-6, with D tentatively TRBD1 (6 bases). V was cut by 3 bases and J by 5 bases, with 11 bases left in between. There are 15 residues in the CDR3. The V gene's germline CDR1 is SNHLY and CDR2 FYNNEI.

This clonotype was recorded many times. This chain uses TRBV6-1 with TRBJ2-7; 8 nucleotides agree with TRBD2. Trimming at V came to 5 bases and at J to 1 base, leaving 10 bases not matched to a gene. CDR3 length: 16 amino acids. Looked up from germline, CDR1 is MNHNS and CDR2 is SASEGT. The CDR3 is CASSRGGLEYSYEQYF. In nucleotides, the CDR3 is TGTGCCAGCAGTAGAGGGGGACTAGAGTATTCCTACGAGCAGTACTTC.

This chain connects TRBV7-9 to TRBJ2-7, with 11 bases fitting TRBD1. V shed 5 bases and J 5 bases; nucleotides not matched to a gene: 5. The CDR3 contains 14 residues. Germline CDR1 reads SEHNR; CDR2 reads FQNEAQ (reference sequence). The CDR3 DNA follows: TGTGCCAGCAGCATCCGGGACAGGGGGGACGAGCAGTACTTC. Its translation is CASSIRDRGDEQYF. Variable domain in full (rest from reference TRBV7-9 and TRBJ2-7): DTGVSQNPRHKITKRGQNVTFRCDPISEHNRLYWYRQTLGQGPEFLTYFQNEAQLEKSRLLSDRFSAERPKGSFSTLEIQRTEQGDSAMYLCASSIRDRGDEQYFGPGTRLTVT.

The rearrangement joins TRBV2 to TRBJ1-1; maybe TRBD1 (6 bases). The CDR3 consists of 13 residues. Germline CDR1 SNHLY, CDR2 FYNNEI. V was clipped by 7 bases and J by 4 bases, with 13 bases between them. The CDR3, as DNA: TGTGCCAGCACTGGCCTCAGGGGCACTGAAGCTTTCTTT. It yields the protein CASTGLRGTEAFF.

J is TRBJ1-2 and V is TRBV11-2, with 7 positions matching TRBD1. The CDR3 has 16 residues. V was clipped by 5 bases and J by 2 bases; unmatched bases: 11. CDR1 SGHAT and CDR2 FQNNGV come from the germline V gene. The CDR3 here is CASSQPFDRENYGYTF. The CDR3 nucleotides read TGTGCCAGCAGCCAACCCTTCGACAGGGAGAACTATGGCTACACCTTC.

This clonotype occurred many times. V and J are TRBV29-1 and TRBJ2-5; D is perhaps TRBD2 (6 bases). The CDR3 covers 14 residues. Germline V CDR1 and CDR2: SQVTM, ANQGSEA. V was trimmed by 0 bases and J by 1 base, leaving 9 bases between them. The CDR3 nucleotides read TGCAGCGTTGAAGATAGCGGAGCCCAAGAGACCCAGTACTTC. Its protein product is CSVEDSGAQETQYF.

This clonotype was picked up many times. This chain uses TRBV20-1 with TRBJ1-5; no reliable D call. The germline gives CDR1 DFQATT, CDR2 SNEGSKA (reference sequence). Trimming cost V 2 bases and J 4 bases, with 9 bases left between them. This CDR3 has 13 amino acids. CDR3 coding DNA: TGCAGTGCTAGAAGCGGTTTAAATCAGCCCCAGCATTTT. Translated: CSARSGLNQPQHF.

This clonotype appeared a few times. The rearrangement uses TRBV7-8 and TRBJ2-7; no clear D gene. Germline CDR1 and CDR2: SGHVS and FQNEAQ. The CDR3 contains 13 residues. Trimming pared 5 bases from V and 3 bases from J, leaving 11 bases between. CDR3 nucleotides: TGTGCCAGCAGCCCCTATATGGGCTACGAGCAGTACTTC. Translating it yields CASSPYMGYEQYF.

This clonotype was seen at least ten times. This rearrangement joins TRBV4-2 to TRBJ1-3, with D possibly TRBD1 on 5 matching bases. The germline gives CDR1 LGHNA, CDR2 YNFKEQ. V was shortened by 2 bases and J by 0 bases, with 11 bases between the two germline ends. The CDR3 contains 16 residues. CDR3 in amino acids: CASSQRDSSSGNTIYF. The CDR3 nucleotides read TGTGCCAGCAGCCAACGGGACTCCAGCTCTGGAAACACCATATATTTT.